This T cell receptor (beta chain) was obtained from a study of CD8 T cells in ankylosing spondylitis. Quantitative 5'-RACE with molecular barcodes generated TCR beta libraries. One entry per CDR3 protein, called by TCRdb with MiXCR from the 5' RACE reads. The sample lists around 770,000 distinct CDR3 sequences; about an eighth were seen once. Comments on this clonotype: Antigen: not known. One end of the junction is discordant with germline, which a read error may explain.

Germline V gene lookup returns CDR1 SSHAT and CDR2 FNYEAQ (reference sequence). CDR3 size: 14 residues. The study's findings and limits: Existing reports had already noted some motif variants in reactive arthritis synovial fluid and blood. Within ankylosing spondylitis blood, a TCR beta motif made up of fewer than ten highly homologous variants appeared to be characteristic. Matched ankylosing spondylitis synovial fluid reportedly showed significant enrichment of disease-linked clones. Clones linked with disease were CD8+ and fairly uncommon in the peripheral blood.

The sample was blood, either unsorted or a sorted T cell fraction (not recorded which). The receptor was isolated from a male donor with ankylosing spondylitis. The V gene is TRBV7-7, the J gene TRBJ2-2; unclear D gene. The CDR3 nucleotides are TGTGCTAGCAGCTTGAACAGCGAAACCGGGGAGCTGTTTTTT. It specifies CASSLNSETGELFF.